This T cell receptor beta chain was recorded in a study of blood T cell repertoires in COVID-19. Libraries were prepared by immunoSEQ multiplex PCR; TCRdb keeps only in-frame clonotypes and omits some of them. The sample yields approximately 90,000 clones, roughly four fifths seen once. This clone was observed a single time. Germline lookup yields CDR1 MNHEY and CDR2 SVGAGI. This CDR3 is built from 14 residues. V was pared by 7 bases and J by 4 bases, with 4 bases of the junction left unmatched. The receptor's source is a woman aged 80 or over with acute or convalescent COVID-19. Sequenced sample: peripheral blood. V gene TRBV6-5 combines with J gene TRBJ2-1; 10 positions agree with TRBD2. The CDR3 is CASKREGWYNEQFF. The CDR3, as DNA: TGTGCCAGCAAGCGGGAGGGTTGGTACAATGAGCAGTTCTTC.